This T cell receptor beta chain was retrieved from a study of cytomegalovirus exposure and HLA in healthy donors. Study context: Prior work identified under 130 million unique TCR beta sequences in 150 million to 200 million T cells. Findings and caveats of the study: An observed cluster of highly shared sequence variants was recorded as a likely sequencing artifact. TCR beta chains associated with HLA were, in a later analysis, more clonally expanded than equally common others. Reportedly, TCR beta sequences accurately predicted HLA-A and HLA-B alleles in most subjects.

The primer mix had 60 Vbeta and 13 Jbeta primers. Libraries were prepared by immunoSEQ multiplex PCR; TCRdb keeps only in-frame clonotypes and omits some of them. This sample carries around 180,000 clones, around 80% of them seen once, and the ten largest clones take 0.69%. Points on this clone: The antigen is unknown.

Germline V gene lookup returns CDR1 MNHEY and CDR2 SVGAGI. The CDR3 spans 16 residues. Sequenced input: PBMCs. This TCR was sampled from a woman in her thirties or forties in good health and CMV-seronegative. The gene calls are TRBV6-5 and TRBJ2-5; the match to TRBD2 covers 10 bases. The DNA end lines up better with TRBJ2-7; the J call may be wrong. CDR3 sequence: CASSYSGLAASYEQYF. For the CDR3, the DNA is TGTGCCAGCAGTTACTCCGGACTAGCGGCCTCCTACGAGCAGTACTTC.